Presented here are 17 T cell receptor beta chains from one specimen sequenced in a study of blood T cell repertoires in COVID-19. Sequencing used immunoSEQ multiplex PCR; TCRdb keeps in-frame clones, though not all of them. The table records 310,000 or so clones, 86% of them present only once. The sequenced sample consisted of peripheral blood. The source is a woman between 45 and 65 years old with acute or convalescent COVID-19.

This sequence joins TRBV19 and TRBJ2-1; D gene uncertain. Trimming shortened V by 5 bases and J by 0 bases, and 8 bases separated the two germline ends. Germline CDR1 and CDR2: LNHDA and SQIVND (reference sequence). There are 14 residues in the CDR3. The CDR3 DNA is TGTGCCAGTAGTCCCAGTTCCTCCTACAATGAGCAGTTCTTC. The encoded protein is CASSPSSSYNEQFF.

The V gene is TRBV11-3, the J gene TRBJ1-1; D unresolved. This CDR3 is built from 13 residues. Per the germline V gene, CDR1 is SGHNT and CDR2 is YENEEA. V lost 2 bases to trimming and J lost 0 bases, with 4 bases between them. In nucleotides, the CDR3 is TGTGCCAGCAGCTTATACATGAACACTGAAGCTTTCTTT. Translated: CASSLYMNTEAFF.

The V call is TRBV3-1 (or the pseudogene TRBV3-2), the J call TRBJ2-3, with D tentatively TRBD1 (5 bases). CDR3 size: 18 residues. Trimming removed 1 base from V and 6 bases from J, with 23 bases in between. The germline gives CDR1 LGHDT, CDR2 YNNKEL (reference sequence). The CDR3 reads CASSQAGPQYLPGDTQYF. The DNA of the CDR3 is TGTGCCAGCAGCCAAGCTGGGCCTCAATATCTGCCAGGGGATACGCAGTATTTT.

This clone was counted between two and nine times. The V gene is TRBV7-9, the J gene TRBJ1-1, with 7 bases lining up with TRBD1. This CDR3 has 15 amino acids. Unmatched junction bases numbered 13, after V lost 4 bases and J lost 8 bases. Germline V gene lookup returns CDR1 SEHNR and CDR2 FQNEAQ (reference sequence). This CDR3 is CASSSPQGRGIEAFF. The CDR3 DNA follows: TGTGCCAGCAGCTCCCCACAGGGGCGAGGGATCGAAGCTTTCTTT.

The chain employs TRBV7-3 and TRBJ2-5; 8 nucleotides match TRBD2. Unmatched junction bases numbered 8, after V lost 0 bases and J lost 5 bases. The CDR3 runs to 16 residues. Germline CDR1 reads SGHTA; CDR2 reads FQGTGA. CDR3 nucleotide sequence: TGTGCCAGCAGCTTAACCACAGCGGGAGTAAAGGAGACCCAGTACTTC. Translating gives CASSLTTAGVKETQYF.

This clone occurred a few times. This chain joins TRBV5-4 and TRBJ2-1; TRBD2 is a possible D gene (6 bases). Germline CDR1 reads SGHNT; CDR2 reads YYREEE (reference sequence). V lost 6 bases and J lost 6, with 13 bases in between. The CDR3 length is 13 residues. CDR3 nucleotides: TGTGCCAGCAAAACTTGGGACTCCAATGAGCAGTTCTTC. Protein sequence: CASKTWDSNEQFF. The entire variable domain, with the rest obtained from reference TRBV5-4 and TRBJ2-1, is as follows: ETGVTQSPTHLIKTRGQQVTLRCSSQSGHNTVSWYQQALGQGPQFIFQYYREEENGRGNFPPRFSGLQFPNYSSELNVNALELDDSALYLCASKTWDSNEQFFGPGTRLTVL.

The chain employs TRBV27 and TRBJ2-2; a weak D match, TRBD2 (5 bases). V gave up 3 bases and J gave up 7 bases, with 6 bases separating them. The CDR3 has 12 residues. Germline V lookup: CDR1 MNHEY, CDR2 SMNVEV (reference sequence). CDR3 protein: CASSFRDGELFF. In DNA form, the CDR3 reads TGTGCCAGCAGTTTCCGGGACGGGGAGCTGTTTTTT.

V usage is TRBV5-8 and J usage is TRBJ2-3, with TRBD2 identical over 11 bases. The CDR3 has 17 amino acids. Germline CDR1 and CDR2: SGHTS and YDEGEE. J gave up 0 bases and V 4 bases, and 7 bases lay outside the gene matches. The CDR3 nucleotides are TGTGCCAGCAGCCTGGGGACTAGCGGATTCAGCACAGATACGCAGTATTTT. Encoded protein: CASSLGTSGFSTDTQYF.

The chain links TRBV11-2 to TRBJ2-7, with D possibly being TRBD1 (5 bases). This CDR3 has 13 residues. Germline CDR1 and CDR2: SGHAT and FQNNGV. V lost 2 bases and J 3 bases, leaving 8 bases between the germline ends. In DNA, the CDR3 is TGTGCCAGCAGCTTAAGGACAATCTACGAGCAGTACTTC. Its protein product is CASSLRTIYEQYF.

The gene calls are TRBV2 and TRBJ1-2; 9 bases align to TRBD1. V was clipped by 5 bases and J by 4 bases; unmatched bases: 11. The CDR3 covers 16 residues. CDR1 is SNHLY, CDR2 FYNNEI, per germline. The CDR3, as DNA: TGTGCCAGCAGTCCAAGAAGAGGACAGGGGAGCTATGGCTACACCTTC. It translates to CASSPRRGQGSYGYTF.

This clone was found once. The chain recombines TRBV5-4 with TRBJ1-1; no firm D call. V gave up 2 bases and J gave up 9 bases, with 17 bases separating them. Germline V gene data show CDR1 as SGHNT and CDR2 as YYREEE (reference sequence). The CDR3 has 14 residues. CDR3: CASSFTRLTEKAFF. The CDR3 nucleotides are TGTGCCAGCAGCTTCACCCGTCTTACAGAGAAAGCTTTCTTT. Together with reference TRBV5-4 and TRBJ1-1, the CDR3 gives the full variable domain: ETGVTQSPTHLIKTRGQQVTLRCSSQSGHNTVSWYQQALGQGPQFIFQYYREEENGRGNFPPRFSGLQFPNYSSELNVNALELDDSALYLCASSFTRLTEKAFFGQGTRLTVV.

This chain uses TRBV28 with TRBJ2-3; a weak D match, TRBD2 (6 bases). The CDR3 runs 12 residues. CDR1 is MDHEN, CDR2 SYDVKM, per germline. The V end was cut by 2 bases, the J end by 8 bases, with 8 bases between. The CDR3 sequence is CASSLVGSTQYF. The CDR3 DNA sequence: TGTGCCAGCAGTTTAGTCGGGAGTACGCAGTATTTT.

Remarks on this clone: The same CDR3 arises from other DNA sequences in this sample as well. J is TRBJ2-7 and V is TRBV9, with 7 bases that match TRBD2. CDR1 and CDR2 from the germline V gene are SGDLS and YYNGEE. The J segment lost 2 bases and the V segment lost 0 bases, leaving 5 bases of the junction unmatched. The CDR3 consists of 15 residues. CDR3 nucleotide sequence: TGTGCCAGCAGCGTAGGCGGGAGAGGGACCTACGAGCAGTACTTC. Its translation is CASSVGGRGTYEQYF.

This clone was observed once. The chain links TRBV30 to TRBJ1-1; D not resolved. With 3 bases removed from V and 8 bases from J, the gap between germline ends came to 7 bases. Germline V lookup: CDR1 GTSNPN, CDR2 SVGIG (reference sequence). The CDR3 runs 10 residues. In DNA form, the CDR3 reads TGTGCCTGGAGAGAGAAAGAAGCTTTCTTT. Encoded protein: CAWREKEAFF.

The rearrangement uses TRBV6-6 and TRBJ1-4, with TRBD1 identical over 8 bases. This CDR3 contains 15 residues. Trimming at V came to 6 bases and at J to 8 bases, leaving 11 bases not matched to a gene. Germline V gene lookup returns CDR1 MNHNY and CDR2 SVGAGI (reference sequence). The CDR3 is CASRRQGFNQEKLFF. The DNA of the CDR3 is TGTGCCAGCAGACGACAGGGGTTTAATCAGGAAAAACTGTTTTTT.

This clone came up once. This sequence joins TRBV9 and TRBJ1-6; D gene unclear. Germline V gives CDR1 SGDLS, CDR2 YYNGEE. V gave up 0 bases and J gave up 5 bases, with 6 bases separating them. The CDR3 spans 14 residues. The CDR3 nucleotides read TGTGCCAGCAGCGTAGGTCAGAATAATTCACCCCTCCACTTT. As protein: CASSVGQNNSPLHF.

This chain joins TRBV7-2 and TRBJ2-3, with TRBD1 identical over 7 bases. Trimming cost V 1 base and J 3 bases; bases outside gene matches: 4. From germline, CDR1 is SGHTA and CDR2 FQGNSA. The CDR3 is 15 amino acids. In DNA form, the CDR3 reads TGTGCCAGCAGCTTAGGACAGGGTAGTACAGATACGCAGTATTTT. Translation: CASSLGQGSTDTQYF. The whole variable domain, remainder taken from reference TRBV7-2 and TRBJ2-3, is GAGVSQSPSNKVTEKGKDVELRCDPISGHTALYWYRQSLGQGLEFLIYFQGNSAPDKSGLPSDRFSAERTGGSVSTLTIQRTQQEDSAVYLCASSLGQGSTDTQYFGPGTRLTVL.